This TCR beta chain was recovered during a study of OX40 agonist ivuxolimab in advanced cancers. Study context: Every 2 weeks, patients got intravenous ivuxolimab at one of six dose levels (0.01-10 mg/kg). Partial response was recorded in three patients: one hepatocellular carcinoma and two cutaneous melanoma cases.

With baseline, cycle 4 day 1, and cycle 7 day 1 as timepoints, blood was sampled. Overall study results and limits: Clonal expansion was seen in CD4+ and CD8+ blood T cells by week 6 at 0.1 to 3.0 mg/kg.

Concerning this clone itself: Its antigen is not identified.

Profiling relied on immunoSEQ multiplex PCR, and the TCRdb table lists in-frame clones only, not all of them. The profile shows 30,000 to 40,000 clones, 84% of them singletons. V was trimmed by 2 bases and J by 4 bases, leaving 8 bases between them. Germline V gene sequence: CDR1 SGHDN, CDR2 FVKESK. This CDR3 contains 14 residues. The chain couples TRBV14 to TRBJ2-2; D is undetermined. The sequenced sample was CD4+ or CD8+ T cells sorted from blood, obtained in a trial of the OX40 agonist ivuxolimab. This receptor was identified in an adult with an advanced solid tumor such as melanoma, head and neck, liver or kidney cancer. The CDR3 sequence: CASSQLGSTGELFF. CDR3 in DNA: TGTGCCAGCAGCCAATTAGGGTCCACCGGGGAGCTGTTTTTT.